This T cell receptor (beta chain) derives from a study of blood T cell repertoires in COVID-19. The CDR3 is 18 amino acids. The germline V and J ends were trimmed by 0 bases and 0 bases, with 16 bases remaining between them. Germline values: CDR1 SGHDT, CDR2 YYEEEE. A few counts support this clone. In the source study's methods: Quantification of nucleated cells was approximated via reference gene primer amplification. The table came from immunoSEQ multiplex PCR; TCRdb's copy has only in-frame clones and leaves some out. D and trimming were read from the DNA, whereas the V and J calls and clone size are those reported in that table. The table lists about 120,000 clones, approximately 90% of them singletons.

The rearrangement links TRBV5-6 to TRBJ1-3; D is unclear. The TCR sequence derives from a human donor with acute or convalescent COVID-19. The donor label of this sample is uncertain. What was sequenced was peripheral blood. In nucleotides, the CDR3 is TGTGCCAGCAGCTTGGGTATAGAGCACTTATACTCTGGAAACACCATATATTTT. It encodes CASSLGIEHLYSGNTIYF.